A selection of T cell receptor beta chains follows, all from one sample in a study of OX40 agonist ivuxolimab in advanced cancers. Clones were read by immunoSEQ multiplex PCR, and TCRdb kept only the in-frame ones, dropping some. The table has approximately 68,000 clones, 86% seen once. Sequencing was performed on CD4+ or CD8+ T cells sorted from blood, taken in a trial of the OX40 agonist ivuxolimab. The receptor set was obtained from an adult with an advanced solid tumor such as melanoma, head and neck, liver or kidney cancer. Both conserved end residues are part of each CDR3. A D gene is named only where the DNA matches it firmly. Expanded clones are given a class, and other clones once, few, many or no size at all.

d_gene: -
v_gene: TRBV6-1
abundance: once
j_gene: TRBJ1-1
CDR3aa: CASSEGLRVQAFF
CDR3nt: TGTGCCAGCAGTGAAGGCCTCCGGGTACAAGCTTTCTTT

d_gene: -
v_gene: TRBV2
abundance: -
j_gene: TRBJ1-5
CDR3aa: CASKASSNQPQHF
CDR3nt: TGTGCCAGCAAGGCCTCTAGCAATCAGCCCCAGCATTTT

d_gene: -
v_gene: TRBV19
abundance: -
j_gene: TRBJ2-7
CDR3aa: CASSAQLGRAYEQYF
CDR3nt: TGTGCCAGTAGTGCACAGTTGGGCAGAGCCTACGAGCAGTACTTC

d_gene: -
v_gene: TRBV6-6
abundance: -
j_gene: TRBJ1-2
CDR3aa: CASSELYGYTF
CDR3nt: TGTGCCAGCAGTGAGCTCTATGGCTACACCTTC

d_gene: TRBD2
v_gene: TRBV14
abundance: once
j_gene: TRBJ2-3
CDR3aa: CASSQDRSGGPSSTDTQYF
CDR3nt: TGTGCCAGCAGCCAAGATCGTAGCGGGGGGCCTTCTAGCACAGATACGCAGTATTTT

d_gene: TRBD2
v_gene: TRBV5-4
abundance: -
j_gene: TRBJ2-1
CDR3aa: CASSLTSGAFNEQFF
CDR3nt: TGTGCCAGCAGCTTGACTAGCGGGGCGTTCAATGAGCAGTTCTTC

d_gene: TRBD2
v_gene: TRBV27
abundance: -
j_gene: TRBJ2-3
CDR3aa: CASSPVWVAGGSDTQYF
CDR3nt: TGTGCCAGCAGTCCCGTCTGGGTAGCGGGAGGGAGTGATACGCAGTATTTT

d_gene: -
v_gene: TRBV7-2
abundance: -
j_gene: TRBJ1-2
CDR3aa: CASSFRVANYGYTF
CDR3nt: TGTGCCAGCAGCTTCAGGGTAGCTAACTATGGCTACACCTTC

d_gene: TRBD1
v_gene: TRBV15
abundance: -
j_gene: TRBJ2-1
CDR3aa: CATSRQGESSYNEQFF
CDR3nt: TGTGCCACCAGCAGGCAGGGGGAGAGCTCCTACAATGAGCAGTTCTTC

d_gene: TRBD1
v_gene: TRBV10-3
abundance: -
j_gene: TRBJ1-2
CDR3aa: CAISDYRGSNYGYTF
CDR3nt: TGTGCCATCAGTGACTACAGGGGATCTAACTATGGCTACACCTTC

d_gene: -
v_gene: TRBV28
abundance: -
j_gene: TRBJ1-2
CDR3aa: CASATPGGLNYGYTF
CDR3nt: TGTGCCAGCGCCACACCTGGGGGGCTCAACTATGGCTACACCTTC

d_gene: -
v_gene: TRBV6-5
abundance: -
j_gene: TRBJ2-5
CDR3aa: CASSYGGGPETQYF
CDR3nt: TGTGCCAGCAGTTACGGTGGGGGGCCGGAGACCCAGTACTTC

d_gene: -
v_gene: TRBV15
abundance: -
j_gene: TRBJ2-1
CDR3aa: CATSPQAGTVGNEQFF
CDR3nt: TGTGCCACCAGCCCACAGGCCGGGACTGTGGGGAATGAGCAGTTCTTC

d_gene: TRBD1
v_gene: TRBV7-9
abundance: few
j_gene: TRBJ1-1
CDR3aa: CASSQGQGSTEAFF
CDR3nt: TGTGCCAGCAGCCAGGGACAGGGAAGCACTGAAGCTTTCTTT

d_gene: TRBD1
v_gene: TRBV19
abundance: -
j_gene: TRBJ2-1
CDR3aa: CASRTGGTYNEQFF
CDR3nt: TGTGCCAGTAGAACAGGGGGTACCTACAATGAGCAGTTCTTC

d_gene: TRBD1
v_gene: TRBV28
abundance: -
j_gene: TRBJ1-5
CDR3aa: CASSPPQGGAGNQPQHF
CDR3nt: TGTGCCAGCAGTCCCCCCCAAGGGGGCGCCGGGAATCAGCCCCAGCATTTT

d_gene: TRBD2
v_gene: TRBV19
abundance: -
j_gene: TRBJ2-5
CDR3aa: CASKERGVQETQYF
CDR3nt: TGTGCCAGTAAGGAGCGGGGGGTTCAAGAGACCCAGTACTTC

d_gene: TRBD2
v_gene: TRBV6-6
abundance: -
j_gene: TRBJ2-5
CDR3aa: CASSAGLAGPGETQYF
CDR3nt: TGTGCCAGCAGTGCGGGACTAGCGGGGCCCGGGGAGACCCAGTACTTC

d_gene: -
v_gene: TRBV4-3
abundance: -
j_gene: TRBJ1-1
CDR3aa: CASSQEWKTEKNTEAFF
CDR3nt: TGCGCCAGCAGCCAAGAATGGAAGACAGAAAAGAACACTGAAGCTTTCTTT

d_gene: -
v_gene: TRBV29-1
abundance: -
j_gene: TRBJ2-2
CDR3aa: CSVAGTTGELFF
CDR3nt: TGCAGCGTTGCGGGAACCACCGGGGAGCTGTTTTTT

d_gene: -
v_gene: TRBV7-6
abundance: once
j_gene: TRBJ1-2
CDR3aa: CASSLPPREGDGYTF
CDR3nt: TGTGCCAGCAGCTTACCCCCCCGGGAAGGCGATGGCTACACCTTC

d_gene: -
v_gene: TRBV11-2
abundance: -
j_gene: TRBJ1-4
CDR3aa: CASSYESGPDGEKLFF
CDR3nt: TGTGCCAGCAGCTACGAATCGGGCCCCGATGGGGAAAAACTGTTTTTT

d_gene: TRBD1
v_gene: TRBV13
abundance: -
j_gene: TRBJ2-1
CDR3aa: CASNLPGQGKGEQFF
CDR3nt: TGTGCCAGCAATTTACCGGGACAGGGTAAGGGTGAGCAGTTCTTC

d_gene: -
v_gene: TRBV6-6
abundance: -
j_gene: TRBJ1-2
CDR3aa: CASSYTGASYGYTF
CDR3nt: TGTGCCAGCAGTTACACGGGGGCCTCCTATGGCTACACCTTC

d_gene: TRBD2
v_gene: TRBV28
abundance: -
j_gene: TRBJ2-5
CDR3aa: CASTYPGGEETQYF
CDR3nt: TGTGCCAGCACCTACCCGGGAGGAGAGGAGACCCAGTACTTC

d_gene: -
v_gene: TRBV14
abundance: -
j_gene: TRBJ2-7
CDR3aa: CASSLLQLGTYEQYF
CDR3nt: TGTGCCAGCAGCCTTCTACAGTTGGGGACCTACGAGCAGTACTTC

d_gene: -
v_gene: TRBV10-3
abundance: -
j_gene: TRBJ2-1
CDR3aa: CAISESEWDDYNEQFF
CDR3nt: TGTGCCATCAGTGAGTCCGAGTGGGACGACTACAATGAGCAGTTCTTC

d_gene: TRBD1
v_gene: TRBV6-1
abundance: -
j_gene: TRBJ2-7
CDR3aa: CASPRTGGSVQYF
CDR3nt: TGTGCCAGCCCCAGGACAGGGGGCTCTGTGCAGTACTTC

d_gene: TRBD2
v_gene: TRBV5-1
abundance: -
j_gene: TRBJ2-2
CDR3aa: CASSSRTSGSSAGELFF
CDR3nt: TGCGCCAGCAGCTCCCGAACTAGCGGGAGTTCGGCCGGGGAGCTGTTTTTT

d_gene: -
v_gene: TRBV5-1
abundance: -
j_gene: TRBJ1-6
CDR3aa: CASSPGDRESPLHF
CDR3nt: TGCGCCAGCAGCCCAGGGGACCGAGAATCACCCCTCCACTTT

d_gene: -
v_gene: TRBV5-1
abundance: once
j_gene: TRBJ2-5
CDR3aa: CASSLTNQETQYF
CDR3nt: TGCGCCAGCAGCTTGACAAACCAAGAGACCCAGTACTTC

d_gene: -
v_gene: TRBV28
abundance: -
j_gene: TRBJ1-5
CDR3aa: CASIKGGSNQPQHF
CDR3nt: TGTGCCAGCATCAAAGGGGGGAGCAATCAGCCCCAGCATTTT

d_gene: -
v_gene: TRBV27
abundance: -
j_gene: TRBJ2-7
CDR3aa: CASGTVGGGHEQYF
CDR3nt: TGTGCCAGCGGGACCGTCGGAGGGGGCCACGAGCAGTACTTC

d_gene: -
v_gene: TRBV4-2
abundance: -
j_gene: TRBJ2-3
CDR3aa: CASSRGLDMDTQYF
CDR3nt: TGTGCCAGCAGCCGGGGCTTGGATATGGATACGCAGTATTTT

d_gene: TRBD2
v_gene: TRBV5-1
abundance: -
j_gene: TRBJ2-1
CDR3aa: CASSLDSGGGDEQFF
CDR3nt: TGCGCCAGCAGCTTGGATAGCGGGGGCGGGGATGAGCAGTTCTTC

d_gene: TRBD1
v_gene: TRBV19
abundance: -
j_gene: TRBJ2-2
CDR3aa: CASSTGGSNTGELFF
CDR3nt: TGTGCCAGTAGCACAGGGGGTTCGAACACCGGGGAGCTGTTTTTT

d_gene: TRBD1
v_gene: TRBV27
abundance: -
j_gene: TRBJ1-5
CDR3aa: CASSPGQGGVNVVGQPQHF
CDR3nt: TGTGCCAGCAGTCCTGGACAGGGGGGGGTGAACGTCGTCGGTCAGCCCCAGCATTTT

d_gene: TRBD1
v_gene: TRBV11-2
abundance: -
j_gene: TRBJ2-2
CDR3aa: CASRHTGQGTGELFF
CDR3nt: TGTGCCAGCAGGCATACGGGACAGGGCACCGGGGAGCTGTTTTTT

d_gene: -
v_gene: TRBV9
abundance: -
j_gene: TRBJ2-1
CDR3aa: CASSVDGSGAGYNEQFF
CDR3nt: TGTGCCAGCAGCGTAGATGGGTCCGGGGCGGGCTACAATGAGCAGTTCTTC

d_gene: TRBD1
v_gene: TRBV14
abundance: -
j_gene: TRBJ2-5
CDR3aa: CASSRWTGAPGSQYF
CDR3nt: TGTGCCAGCAGCCGCTGGACAGGGGCCCCGGGGTCCCAGTACTTC

d_gene: TRBD2
v_gene: TRBV5-6
abundance: -
j_gene: TRBJ2-7
CDR3aa: CASSLVVLAGDEQYF
CDR3nt: TGTGCCAGCAGCTTGGTGGTACTAGCGGGAGACGAGCAGTACTTC

d_gene: TRBD1
v_gene: TRBV2
abundance: -
j_gene: TRBJ1-5
CDR3aa: CASSAGTGTFKPQHF
CDR3nt: TGTGCCAGCAGTGCCGGGACAGGGACATTTAAGCCCCAGCATTTT

d_gene: -
v_gene: TRBV15
abundance: -
j_gene: TRBJ2-5
CDR3aa: CATSPRGRGQETQYF
CDR3nt: TGTGCCACCAGCCCCAGGGGCAGGGGTCAAGAGACCCAGTACTTC

d_gene: -
v_gene: TRBV6-1
abundance: -
j_gene: TRBJ2-7
CDR3aa: CASRVGGDFSYEQYF
CDR3nt: TGTGCCAGCAGGGTAGGGGGGGACTTCTCCTACGAGCAGTACTTC

d_gene: TRBD2
v_gene: TRBV2
abundance: -
j_gene: TRBJ2-5
CDR3aa: CASRATSGGAGETQYF
CDR3nt: TGTGCCAGCAGGGCGACTAGCGGGGGGGCGGGAGAGACCCAGTACTTC

d_gene: TRBD1
v_gene: TRBV11-2
abundance: -
j_gene: TRBJ2-7
CDR3aa: CASSTRTGIYEQYF
CDR3nt: TGTGCCAGCAGCACCCGGACAGGGATATACGAGCAGTACTTC

d_gene: -
v_gene: TRBV6-5
abundance: -
j_gene: TRBJ2-1
CDR3aa: CASSYGGWGDNEQFF
CDR3nt: TGTGCCAGCAGTTACGGGGGATGGGGCGACAATGAGCAGTTCTTC

d_gene: -
v_gene: TRBV6-1
abundance: once
j_gene: TRBJ1-5
CDR3aa: CASSEDNRNNQPQHF
CDR3nt: TGTGCCAGCAGTGAAGACAACAGAAACAATCAGCCCCAGCATTTT

d_gene: -
v_gene: TRBV28
abundance: -
j_gene: TRBJ2-6
CDR3aa: CASSFLAAPSGANVLTF
CDR3nt: -

d_gene: -
v_gene: TRBV7-6
abundance: -
j_gene: TRBJ1-1
CDR3aa: CASSLQENTEAFF
CDR3nt: TGTGCCAGCAGCTTACAGGAGAACACTGAAGCTTTCTTT

d_gene: TRBD2
v_gene: TRBV6-5
abundance: -
j_gene: TRBJ2-2
CDR3aa: CASSYPAGANTGELFF
CDR3nt: TGTGCCAGCAGTTACCCAGCGGGAGCGAACACCGGGGAGCTGTTTTTT

d_gene: -
v_gene: TRBV9
abundance: -
j_gene: TRBJ2-7
CDR3aa: CASSGGPGDEQYF
CDR3nt: TGTGCCAGCAGCGGGGGACCGGGGGACGAGCAGTACTTC

d_gene: -
v_gene: TRBV11-2
abundance: -
j_gene: TRBJ1-2
CDR3aa: CASSQPPLASGYTF
CDR3nt: TGTGCCAGCAGCCAACCCCCACTAGCCTCGGGCTACACCTTC

d_gene: -
v_gene: TRBV29-1
abundance: -
j_gene: TRBJ1-1
CDR3aa: CSVEWGGGTEAFF
CDR3nt: TGCAGCGTTGAGTGGGGGGGCGGAACTGAAGCTTTCTTT